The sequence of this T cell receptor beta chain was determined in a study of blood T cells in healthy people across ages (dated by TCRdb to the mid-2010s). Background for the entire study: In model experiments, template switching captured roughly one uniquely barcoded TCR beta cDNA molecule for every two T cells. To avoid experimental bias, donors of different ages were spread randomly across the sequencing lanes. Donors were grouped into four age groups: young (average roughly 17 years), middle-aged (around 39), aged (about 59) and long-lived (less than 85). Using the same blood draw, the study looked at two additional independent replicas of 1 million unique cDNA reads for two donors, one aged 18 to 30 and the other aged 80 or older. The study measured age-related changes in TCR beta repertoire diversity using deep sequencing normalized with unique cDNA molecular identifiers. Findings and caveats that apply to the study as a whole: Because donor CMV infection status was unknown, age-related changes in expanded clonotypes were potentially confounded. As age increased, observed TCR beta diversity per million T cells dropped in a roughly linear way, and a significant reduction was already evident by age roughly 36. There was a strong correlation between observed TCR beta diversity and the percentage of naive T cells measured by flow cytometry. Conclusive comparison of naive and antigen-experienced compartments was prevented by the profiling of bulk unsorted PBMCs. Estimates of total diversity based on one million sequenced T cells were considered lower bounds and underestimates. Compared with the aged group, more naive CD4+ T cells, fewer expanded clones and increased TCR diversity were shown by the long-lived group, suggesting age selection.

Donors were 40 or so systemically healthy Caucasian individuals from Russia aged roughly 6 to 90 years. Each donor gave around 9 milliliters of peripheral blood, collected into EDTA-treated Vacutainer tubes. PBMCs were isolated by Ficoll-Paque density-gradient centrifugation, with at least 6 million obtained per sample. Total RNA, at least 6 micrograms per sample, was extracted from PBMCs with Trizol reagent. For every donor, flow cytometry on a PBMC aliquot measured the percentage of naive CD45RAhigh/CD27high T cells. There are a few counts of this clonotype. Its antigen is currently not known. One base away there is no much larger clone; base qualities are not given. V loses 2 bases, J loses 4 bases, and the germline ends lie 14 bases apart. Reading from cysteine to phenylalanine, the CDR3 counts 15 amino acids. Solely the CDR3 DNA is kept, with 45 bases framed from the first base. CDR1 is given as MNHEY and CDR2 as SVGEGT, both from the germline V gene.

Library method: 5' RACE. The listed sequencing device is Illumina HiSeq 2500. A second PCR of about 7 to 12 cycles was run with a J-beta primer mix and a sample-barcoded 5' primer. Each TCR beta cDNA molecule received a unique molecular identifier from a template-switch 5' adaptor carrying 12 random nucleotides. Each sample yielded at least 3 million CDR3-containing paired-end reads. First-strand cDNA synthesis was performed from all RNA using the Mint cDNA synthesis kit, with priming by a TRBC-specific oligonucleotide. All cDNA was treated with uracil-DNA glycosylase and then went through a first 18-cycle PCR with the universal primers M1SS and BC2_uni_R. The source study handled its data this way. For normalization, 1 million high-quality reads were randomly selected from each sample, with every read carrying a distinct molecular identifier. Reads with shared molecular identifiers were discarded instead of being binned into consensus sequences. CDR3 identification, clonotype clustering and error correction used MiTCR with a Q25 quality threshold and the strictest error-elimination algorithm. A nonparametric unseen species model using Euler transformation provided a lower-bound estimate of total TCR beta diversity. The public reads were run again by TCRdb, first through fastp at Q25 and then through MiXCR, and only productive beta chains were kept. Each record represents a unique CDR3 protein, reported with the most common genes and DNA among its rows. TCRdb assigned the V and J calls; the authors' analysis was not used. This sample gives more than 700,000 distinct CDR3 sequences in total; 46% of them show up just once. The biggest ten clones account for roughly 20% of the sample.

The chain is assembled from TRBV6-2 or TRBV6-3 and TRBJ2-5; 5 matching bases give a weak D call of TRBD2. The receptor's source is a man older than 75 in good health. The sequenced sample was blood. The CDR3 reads CASSYGRGVGETQYF. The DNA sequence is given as TGTGCCAGCAGTTACGGTCGGGGAGTTGGAGAGACCCAGTACTTC.